Here is one TCR beta chain with its context. Antigen specificity is unknown. The CDR3 contains 15 residues. The germline V gene encodes CDR1 SGDLS and CDR2 YYNGEE. V was pared by 5 bases and J by 4 bases, with 9 bases of the junction left unmatched. The sample originates from a study of graft-versus-host responses after intestinal transplantation. Study background: Recipients obtained multivisceral, liver-intestinal, or isolated intestinal transplants. Once they had received anti-thymocyte globulin induction, all recipients took tacrolimus and steroids for about 3 years.

Broader study findings: The presence of high graft-versus-host to host-versus-graft clonal ratios in allografts characterized patients with graft-donor T cell macrochimerism. Investigators detected GvH clones in recipient marrow, with some emerging earlier in ileum or blood.

Assay used: immunoSEQ multiplex PCR; TCRdb lists only in-frame clones, some missing. The sample contains under 30,000 clones, around 95% of which appear only once. The sample was PBMCs, taken just over 29 days after intestinal transplant. The clonotype comes from a human patient who received an intestinal transplant, so some T cells may come from the graft donor. This chain joins TRBV9 and TRBJ2-7; 10 nucleotides match TRBD2. The CDR3 coding sequence is TGTGCCAGCAGTCTGGGATCAGCGGGAGGGTACGAGCAGTACTTC. Translating it yields CASSLGSAGGYEQYF.